This T cell receptor (beta chain) was profiled in a study of blood T cell repertoires in COVID-19. On the study more broadly: Sources were T cells, B-cell-depleted T cells, or PBMCs; the material itself was cDNA or gDNA.

As handled by the study authors: Nucleated cell counts were estimated from reference gene primer amplification. Clones were read by immunoSEQ multiplex PCR, and TCRdb kept only the in-frame ones, dropping some. V, J and clone size were drawn from that table, and D and trimming were deduced from the DNA. The sample includes over 200,000 clones, just over 85% of them seen just once. This CDR3 is built from 16 residues. Per the germline V gene, CDR1 is SGHDT and CDR2 is YYEEEE. After removal of 1 base from V and 0 bases from J, the junction contained 7 bases not matched to a gene. The chain carries TRBV5-6 and TRBJ2-7, with 7 bases lining up with TRBD1. This receptor was identified in a young man who had recovered from COVID-19. The material sequenced was peripheral blood. In nucleotides, the CDR3 is TGTGCCAGCAGCTTGAGAGGGGGCCTTAGCTCCTACGAGCAGTACTTC. This encodes CASSLRGGLSSYEQYF. Filled out from reference TRBV5-6 and TRBJ2-7, the complete variable domain reads DAGVTQSPTHLIKTRGQQVTLRCSPKSGHDTVSWYQQALGQGPQFIFQYYEEEERQRGNFPDRFSGHQFPNYSSELNVNALLLGDSALYLCASSLRGGLSSYEQYFGPGTRLTVT.